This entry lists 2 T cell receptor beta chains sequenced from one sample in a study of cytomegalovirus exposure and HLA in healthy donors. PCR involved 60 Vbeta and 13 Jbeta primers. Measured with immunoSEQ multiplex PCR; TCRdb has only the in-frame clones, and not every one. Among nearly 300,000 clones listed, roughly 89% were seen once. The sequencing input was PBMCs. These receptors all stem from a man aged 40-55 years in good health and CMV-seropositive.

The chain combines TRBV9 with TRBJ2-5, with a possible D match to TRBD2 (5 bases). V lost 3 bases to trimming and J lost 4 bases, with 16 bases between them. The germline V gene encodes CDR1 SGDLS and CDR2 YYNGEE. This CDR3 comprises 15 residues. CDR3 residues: CASSDSGIPGETQYF. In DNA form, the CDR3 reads TGTGCCAGCAGCGACTCGGGAATTCCGGGAGAGACCCAGTACTTC.

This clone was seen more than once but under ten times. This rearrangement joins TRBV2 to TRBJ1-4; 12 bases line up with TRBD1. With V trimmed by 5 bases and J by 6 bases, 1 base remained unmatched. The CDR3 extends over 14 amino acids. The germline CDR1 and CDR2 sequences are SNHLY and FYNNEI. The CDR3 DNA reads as TGTGCCAGCAGTAGGGACAGGGGGCATGAAAAACTGTTTTTT. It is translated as CASSRDRGHEKLFF.